The 14 T cell receptor beta chains in this list originate from one sample, sequenced in a study of regulatory T cells in long-lasting Graves disease. Assembly of TCR beta libraries relied on iRepertoire HTBI primers together with Arm-PCR of CDR3 regions. TCRdb passed the multiplex PCR reads through MiXCR, listing each CDR3 protein once. The sample includes about 470,000 distinct CDR3 sequences, less than 25% of them seen just once. Time point meaning: persistent/refractory GD, antithyroid drugs over 5 years with positive TRAb. PBMC RNA served as the TCR library source. The sample was peripheral blood mononuclear cells (PBMCs), taken when the disease was refractory, from a patient treated with antithyroid drugs. The receptors were sampled from a female donor with Graves disease.

This clonotype was detected a few times. The rearrangement links TRBV5-1 to TRBJ2-7; no clear D. The germline CDR1 and CDR2 sequences are SGHRS and YFSETQ. The V end lost 0 bases, the J end lost 3 bases, and 13 bases lay between the germline ends. The CDR3 extends over 15 amino acids. DNA for the CDR3: TGCGCCAGCAGCTTGGCCACCAGCAGAAGCTACGAGCAGTACTTC. Protein product: CASSLATSRSYEQYF.

This clonotype was counted many times. This sequence joins TRBV6-2 or TRBV6-3 and TRBJ1-1; the D gene is possibly TRBD1 (6 bases). CDR1 is MNHEY, CDR2 SVGEGT, per germline. The CDR3 totals 15 residues. Trimming cost V 2 bases and J 0 bases, with 10 bases left between them. The chain's CDR3 is CASSYDRQVNTEAFF. CDR3 coding DNA: TGTGCCAGCAGTTACGACAGACAGGTGAACACTGAAGCTTTCTTT.

With respect to this clonotype: It differs at one base from a far larger clone, so likely a read error. The gene calls are TRBV18 and TRBJ1-6; TRBD1 is a possible D gene (5 bases). The CDR3 covers 16 residues. CDR1 and CDR2 (germline): KGHSH, LQKENI. CDR3 protein: CASSPSGKGSNTETFF. CDR3 DNA: TGTGCCAGCTCACCATCAGGAAAGGGGTCGAACACTGAAACTTTCTTT.

This clonotype was seen only a few times. This sequence may be a read error, since a much larger clone differs from it by one base. This chain links TRBV28 with TRBJ1-2; D gene uncertain. Germline CDR1 and CDR2: MDHEN and SYDVKM. This CDR3 region has 14 residues. In nucleotides, the CDR3 is TGTGCCGGCAGTTTATTTGGGCAGCTCTATGGCTACACCTTC. Its protein product is CAGSLFGQLYGYTF.

This clonotype was seen more than once but under ten times. Possible read error: a much larger clone is one base away. The chain carries TRBV12-5 and TRBJ2-7; D is ambiguous. CDR1 is LGHNT and CDR2 is FRNRAP in the germline V gene. The germline V and J ends were trimmed by 9 bases and 3 bases, with 15 bases remaining between them. The CDR3 contains 13 residues. The CDR3, as DNA: TGTGCTAGAGCCTCCTCCGGAAACTACGAGCAGTACTTC. Translating it yields CARASSGNYEQYF.

This clonotype was found many times. The chain carries TRBV20-1 and TRBJ1-2; D remains ambiguous. Germline assignment: CDR1 DFQATT and CDR2 SNEGSKA (reference sequence). This CDR3 spans 16 amino acids. Deletions cut 4 bases from V and 3 bases from J, with 21 bases between. Here the CDR3 reads CSAISFPEGSDYGYTF. CDR3 DNA sequence: TGCAGTGCTATAAGCTTCCCGGAGGGCAGTGACTATGGCTACACCTTC.

This clonotype was counted at least ten times. The chain couples TRBV3-1 to TRBJ2-5, with 8 bases matching TRBD1. Looked up from germline, CDR1 is LGHDT and CDR2 is YNNKEL (reference sequence). This CDR3 comprises 14 residues. J was trimmed by 7 bases and V by 0 bases; bases with no gene match: 4. The CDR3: CASSQDQQGGTQYF. CDR3 bases: TGTGCCAGCAGCCAAGATCAACAGGGGGGGACCCAGTACTTC.

The V and J genes are TRBV5-1 and TRBJ2-1, with TRBD1 as a possible D gene (5 bases). CDR3 size: 16 residues. The germline V gene encodes CDR1 SGHRS and CDR2 YFSETQ. The V and J ends lost 5 bases and 4 bases respectively, with 19 bases between them. The CDR3 region has the DNA TGCGCCAGCAGAGTCGTGGGGCAGGGTTTATACAATGAGCAGTTCTTC. Translation: CASRVVGQGLYNEQFF.

This clonotype has a count of ten or more. This chain connects TRBV28 to TRBJ1-1; 7 bases map to TRBD1. CDR3 length equals 15 residues. Germline-derived CDR1 and CDR2 are MDHEN and SYDVKM. The junction had 6 bases not matched to a gene; V was cut back by 2 bases and J by 3 bases. Written as DNA, the CDR3 is TGTGCCAGCAGTTTAGGAACAGGGGCGTACACTGAAGCTTTCTTT. Translating gives CASSLGTGAYTEAFF.

This clonotype showed up many times. V is TRBV27 and J is TRBJ2-7, with D unresolved. V was trimmed by 6 bases and J by 6 bases, leaving 18 bases between them. Germline loops: CDR1 MNHEY, CDR2 SMNVEV (reference sequence). The CDR3 is made up of 14 amino acids. The CDR3 sequence: CASSPILGKGEQYF. In DNA, the CDR3 is TGTGCCAGCAGCCCTATATTAGGGAAGGGCGAGCAGTACTTC.

Regarding this clonotype: A much bigger clone sits one base away, suggesting this may be a read error. This chain uses TRBV28 with TRBJ1-1; D unresolved. Germline loops: CDR1 MDHEN, CDR2 SYDVKM. The CDR3 extends over 14 amino acids. Trimming cost V 6 bases and J 11 bases, with 22 bases left between them. CDR3: CASRQFIWSQRAFF. The CDR3 nucleotides are TGTGCCAGCAGACAGTTTATCTGGTCCCAAAGGGCTTTCTTT.

Notes on this clonotype: A much more abundant neighbour one base away suggests this may be a read error. The J gene is TRBJ1-1, the V gene TRBV29-1; D may be TRBD1 (5 bases). V dropped 8 bases and J dropped 4 bases, with 17 bases sitting between them. Looked up from germline, CDR1 is SQVTM and CDR2 is ANQGSEA. The CDR3 spans 13 residues. The CDR3 is CSFSSGRGTEAFF. The DNA of the CDR3 is TGCAGCTTCTCCTCGGGGCGGGGCACTGAAGCTTTCTTT.

This clonotype showed up many times. The rearrangement uses TRBV7-2 and TRBJ2-5; D gene unclear. Trimming stripped 1 base from V and 4 bases from J, with 13 bases between. Germline CDR1 is SGHTA and CDR2 is FQGNSA. The CDR3 runs 15 residues. As DNA, the CDR3 is TGTGCCAGCAGCTTAGGATGGGCAGCTGGAGAGACCCAGTACTTC. This encodes CASSLGWAAGETQYF.

J is TRBJ1-1 and V is TRBV6-5; no reliable D call. V dropped 0 bases and J dropped 10 bases, with 12 bases sitting between them. Germline CDR1 MNHEY, CDR2 SVGAGI. The CDR3 covers 13 residues. Written as DNA, the CDR3 is TGTGCCAGCAGTTACTCAAATCACGGTCCAGCTTTCTTT. It is translated as CASSYSNHGPAFF.